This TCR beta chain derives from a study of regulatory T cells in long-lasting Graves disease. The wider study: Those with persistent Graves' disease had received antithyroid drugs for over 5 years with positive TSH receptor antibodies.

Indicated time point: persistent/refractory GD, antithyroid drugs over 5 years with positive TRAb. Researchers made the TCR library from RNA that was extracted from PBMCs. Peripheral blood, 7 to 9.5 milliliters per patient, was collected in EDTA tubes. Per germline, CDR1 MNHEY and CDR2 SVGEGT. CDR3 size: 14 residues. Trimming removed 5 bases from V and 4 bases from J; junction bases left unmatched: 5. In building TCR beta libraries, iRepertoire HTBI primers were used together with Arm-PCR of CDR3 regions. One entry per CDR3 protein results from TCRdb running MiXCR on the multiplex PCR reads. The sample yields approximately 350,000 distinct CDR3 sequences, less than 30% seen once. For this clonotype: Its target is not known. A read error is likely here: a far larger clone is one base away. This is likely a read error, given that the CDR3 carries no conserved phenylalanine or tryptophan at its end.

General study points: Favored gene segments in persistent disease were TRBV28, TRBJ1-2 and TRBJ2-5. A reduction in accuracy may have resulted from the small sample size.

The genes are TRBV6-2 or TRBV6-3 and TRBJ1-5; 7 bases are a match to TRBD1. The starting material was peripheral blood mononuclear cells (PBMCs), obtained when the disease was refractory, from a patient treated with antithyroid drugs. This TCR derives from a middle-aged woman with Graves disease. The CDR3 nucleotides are TGTGCCAGCAGTCGGACAGGCGGGAATCAGCCCCAGCATCTT. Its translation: CASSRTGGNQPQHL.